The sequence of this T cell receptor beta chain was determined in a study of T cells in localized non-small cell lung cancer. Overall study findings and caveats: Paired adjacent lung recovered a median approximately 57 of the top 100 tumor clones. Sequencing was restricted to one tumor region; therefore, heterogeneity remains possible. Compared with tumor, uninvolved adjacent lung displayed greater T cell clonality, ranking highest overall.

As for this clone: Its specificity is unknown.

The repertoire was sequenced with immunoSEQ multiplex PCR; TCRdb's copy has only in-frame clones and lacks some. The sample lists about 59,000 clones; around 90% were seen once. V dropped 6 bases and J dropped 2; count of bases not matched to a gene: 2. The CDR3 has 14 amino acids. Germline CDR1 is MNHEY and CDR2 is SMNVEV (reference sequence). The source is a man aged 35 to 69 with stage I squamous cell lung carcinoma. The V gene is TRBV27, the J gene TRBJ1-5; 9 bases are a match to TRBD1. The sample here was peripheral blood, taken before any cancer treatment. The CDR3 nucleotides read TGTGCCAGCAGCAGGGACAGGGGCAATCAGCCCCAGCATTTT. Translation: CASSRDRGNQPQHF.